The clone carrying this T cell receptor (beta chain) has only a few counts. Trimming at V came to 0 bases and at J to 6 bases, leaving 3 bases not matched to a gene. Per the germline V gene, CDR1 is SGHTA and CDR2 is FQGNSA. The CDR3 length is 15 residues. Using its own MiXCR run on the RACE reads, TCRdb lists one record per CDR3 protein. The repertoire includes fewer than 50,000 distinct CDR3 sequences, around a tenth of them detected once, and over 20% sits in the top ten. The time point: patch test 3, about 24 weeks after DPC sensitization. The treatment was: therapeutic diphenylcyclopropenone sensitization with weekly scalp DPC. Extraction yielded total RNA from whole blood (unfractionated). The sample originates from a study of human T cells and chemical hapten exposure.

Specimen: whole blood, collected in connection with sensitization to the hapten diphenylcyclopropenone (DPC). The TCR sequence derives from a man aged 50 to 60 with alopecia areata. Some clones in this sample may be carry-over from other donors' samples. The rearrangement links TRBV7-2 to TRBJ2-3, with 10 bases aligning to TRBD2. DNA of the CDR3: TGTGCCAGCAGCTTAGCAGCGGGAGGGGGGGATACGCAGTATTTT. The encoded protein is CASSLAAGGGDTQYF.